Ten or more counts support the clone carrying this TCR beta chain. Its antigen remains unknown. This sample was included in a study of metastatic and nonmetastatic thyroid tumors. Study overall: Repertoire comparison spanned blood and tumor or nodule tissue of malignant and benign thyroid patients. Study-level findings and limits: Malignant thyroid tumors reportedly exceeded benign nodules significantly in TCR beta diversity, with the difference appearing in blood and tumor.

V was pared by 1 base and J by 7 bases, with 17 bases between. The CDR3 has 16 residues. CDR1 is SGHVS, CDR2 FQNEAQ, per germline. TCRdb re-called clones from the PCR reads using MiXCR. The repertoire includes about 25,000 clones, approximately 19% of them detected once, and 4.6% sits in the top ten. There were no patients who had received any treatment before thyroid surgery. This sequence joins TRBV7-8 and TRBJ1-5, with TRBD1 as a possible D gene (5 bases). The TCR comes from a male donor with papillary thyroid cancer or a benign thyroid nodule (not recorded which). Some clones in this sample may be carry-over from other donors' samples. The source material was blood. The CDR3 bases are TGTGCCAGCAGCTTAGTTTTTTCAGGGATGGGGCAGCCCCAGCATTTT. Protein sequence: CASSLVFSGMGQPQHF.